This T cell receptor beta chain was recorded in a study of T cell responses to AZD1222 COVID-19 vaccine. V lost 5 bases to trimming and J lost 0 bases, with 14 bases between them. From germline, CDR1 is SEHNR and CDR2 FQNEAQ (reference sequence). The CDR3 is made up of 15 amino acids. This clone was counted a single time. Here immunoSEQ multiplex PCR was the method, and the copy in TCRdb shows in-frame clones only, minus some. Among roughly 66,000 clones listed, 84% were seen once. This TCR was sampled from an adult in good health. The sample in question was peripheral blood, obtained on day 0 of AZD1222 vaccination. The rearrangement joins TRBV7-9 to TRBJ2-7; perhaps TRBD1 as D (6 bases). The chain's CDR3 is CASSPAWGPSYEQYF. CDR3 DNA sequence: TGTGCCAGCAGCCCCGCTTGGGGGCCCTCCTACGAGCAGTACTTC.